This T cell receptor (beta chain) was found in a study of cytomegalovirus exposure and HLA in healthy donors. Amplification used 60 Vbeta primers and 13 Jbeta primers. The repertoire was sequenced with immunoSEQ multiplex PCR; TCRdb's copy has only in-frame clones and lacks some. The repertoire holds 60,000 to 75,000 clones, approximately 81% seen once, with roughly 20% in the top ten. Germline V gene sequence: CDR1 ENHRY, CDR2 SYGVKD. V was pared by 1 base and J by 4 bases, with 8 bases between. This CDR3 is 14 amino acids long. Study-wide findings and caveats: Among TCR beta chains of equal frequency, HLA-associated ones were more clonally expanded in a later analysis. Likely technical artifact: a cluster of highly shared sequence variants. Most sequenced TCRs were rare (though some public TCRs occurred in many donors). Later analysis identified a missense DCLRE1C variant that was linked to TCR beta V- and J-gene trimming.

Details on this clone: Its antigen is unidentified.

The clonotype was recovered from a woman aged 25 to 45 in good health and CMV-seropositive. J is TRBJ1-5 and V is TRBV10-3, with D perhaps matching TRBD1 (5 bases). Specimen: PBMCs. Written as DNA, the CDR3 is TGTGCCATCAGTGAGTGGGGGGATAATCAGCCCCAGCATTTT. It yields the protein CAISEWGDNQPQHF.